Below, 16 T cell receptor beta chains from the same sample are listed, as sequenced in a study of shared clonotypes between healthy human individuals. Profiled with immunoSEQ multiplex PCR; TCRdb holds only in-frame clones, not every one. This sample carries roughly 2 million clones, around 96% of them seen once, and the ten largest clones take 0.9% to 1.3%. Positively selected for CCR7, the CD45RO-negative cells used as naive CD8 cells excluded terminally differentiated effector memory CD45RA+ cells. The sequencing input was naive CD8+ T cells sorted from blood. The receptors originated from a man between 18 and 35 years old in good health.

This clone appeared a single time. The chain is built from TRBV25-1 and TRBJ1-2; no clear D. V lost 2 bases and J 4 bases, leaving 11 bases between the germline ends. The CDR3 loop spans 14 amino acids. CDR1 and CDR2 from the germline V gene are MGHDK and SYGVNS. In DNA form, the CDR3 reads TGTGCCAGCAGTGAACTATTGGGCAGCTATGGCTACACCTTC. Translated, it gives CASSELLGSYGYTF.

This rearrangement joins TRBV4-2 to TRBJ1-2, with D tentatively TRBD1 (5 bases). The V gene lost 0 bases and the J gene lost 7 bases, with 21 bases spanning the gap. This CDR3 spans 17 amino acids. Germline V CDR1 and CDR2: LGHNA, YNFKEQ. The CDR3 DNA is TGTGCCAGCAGCCAAGAGATCAGTTGGGCGGGGGATCGTGGCTACACCTTC. Translating gives CASSQEISWAGDRGYTF.

V is TRBV30 and J is TRBJ2-1, with 12 nucleotides matching TRBD2. V lost 0 bases to trimming and J lost 14 bases; unmatched junction nucleotides: 11. CDR1 GTSNPN and CDR2 SVGIG come from the germline V gene (reference sequence). This CDR3 is 15 amino acids long. CDR3 sequence reads: CAWSVYGLAGGPEFF. DNA for the CDR3: TGTGCCTGGAGTGTATACGGGCTAGCGGGGGGGCCTGAGTTCTTC.

The chain couples TRBV5-1 to TRBJ1-1; 7 positions match TRBD1. This CDR3 has 18 residues. In germline, CDR1 is SGHRS, CDR2 YFSETQ. V lost 0 bases, J lost 1 base, and 12 bases stayed unmatched. This CDR3 is CASSLAEPMTGRNTEAFF. CDR3 sequence (DNA): TGCGCCAGCAGCTTGGCAGAACCCATGACAGGGCGGAACACTGAAGCTTTCTTT.

The chain employs TRBV25-1 and TRBJ2-7; D is ambiguous. The CDR3 runs 11 residues. CDR1 is MGHDK and CDR2 is SYGVNS in the germline V gene. Trimming cost V 4 bases and J 2 bases, with 3 bases left between them. The CDR3 sequence is CASSGTYEQYF. The CDR3 coding sequence is TGTGCCAGCAGTGGGACCTACGAGCAGTACTTC.

This chain connects TRBV11-2 to TRBJ2-3; possible D gene TRBD2, 5 bases. The germline CDR1 and CDR2 sequences are SGHAT and FQNNGV. V was pared by 0 bases and J by 3 bases, with 13 bases between. The CDR3 loop spans 16 amino acids. The CDR3 DNA is TGTGCCAGCAGCTTAGAGCAGGACTCTAGAACAGATACGCAGTATTTT. Its translation: CASSLEQDSRTDTQYF.

V usage is TRBV4-3 and J usage is TRBJ2-4; D gene uncertain. The CDR3 contains 16 residues. CDR1 LGHNA and CDR2 YSLEER come from the germline V gene. The V end was cut by 0 bases, the J end by 0 bases, with 9 bases between. The CDR3 DNA is TGCGCCAGCAGCCAAGAGGCACACCTAGCCAAAAACATTCAGTACTTC. This encodes CASSQEAHLAKNIQYF.

The chain couples TRBV2 to TRBJ1-1, with TRBD1 as a possible D gene (5 bases). The V gene lost 3 bases and the J gene lost 7 bases, with 12 bases spanning the gap. There are 13 residues in the CDR3. The V gene's germline CDR1 is SNHLY and CDR2 FYNNEI. CDR3 in amino acids: CASSEWQGREAFF. The DNA for the CDR3 is TGTGCCAGCAGTGAGTGGCAGGGTCGTGAAGCTTTCTTT.

V gene TRBV6-1 combines with J gene TRBJ2-7; 8 bases align to TRBD1. There are 15 residues in the CDR3. V dropped 6 bases and J dropped 0; count of bases not matched to a gene: 7. The germline CDR1 and CDR2 sequences are MNHNS and SASEGT. CDR3 sequence: CASRETGVYSYEQYF. The CDR3 coding sequence is TGTGCCAGCAGGGAGACAGGGGTTTACTCCTACGAGCAGTACTTC.

The chain couples TRBV7-8 to TRBJ1-6, with a possible D match to TRBD1 (6 bases). V lost 3 bases and J 10 bases, leaving 13 bases between the germline ends. Per the germline V gene, CDR1 is SGHVS and CDR2 is FQNEAQ. This CDR3 has 14 residues. The DNA for the CDR3 is TGTGCCAGCAGCTTGGGGGGCCGAGGGTCACCCCTCCACTTT. It specifies CASSLGGRGSPLHF.

The chain carries TRBV10-3 and TRBJ1-1; no reliable D call. Germline V gives CDR1 ENHRY, CDR2 SYGVKD. Between the trimmed V and J ends, which lost 2 bases and 4 bases, there was a span of 14 bases. This CDR3 has 15 residues. CDR3 region: CAISEGRGRFTEAFF. The DNA for the CDR3 is TGTGCCATCAGTGAGGGCAGAGGACGGTTCACTGAAGCTTTCTTT.

The chain combines TRBV27 with TRBJ1-6; D ambiguous. The CDR3 sequence is 13 residues long. Germline V gene sequence: CDR1 MNHEY, CDR2 SMNVEV (reference sequence). V lost 5 bases to trimming and J lost 8 bases, with 10 bases between them. The CDR3 is CASSITVDSPLHF. In DNA form, the CDR3 reads TGTGCCAGCAGTATTACGGTAGATTCACCCCTCCACTTT.

The gene calls are TRBV27 and TRBJ2-7; 7 nucleotides agree with TRBD1. Germline V gene data show CDR1 as MNHEY and CDR2 as SMNVEV (reference sequence). The CDR3 sequence is 13 residues long. J was trimmed by 3 bases and V by 4 bases; bases with no gene match: 3. As DNA, the CDR3 is TGTGCCAGCAGTTCAACAGGGGACTACGAGCAGTACTTC. Translating it yields CASSSTGDYEQYF.

In regard to this clone: One end of the junction is discordant with germline, which a read error may explain. The chain links TRBV6-5 to TRBJ2-7, with 8 nucleotides matching TRBD2. Per the germline V gene, CDR1 is MNHEY and CDR2 is SVGAGI. This CDR3 has 11 amino acids. CDR3 DNA: TGTGCCAGCAGAATTCGAGCTAGCGGGCATTTC. Its protein product is CASRIRASGHF.

Notes on this clone: Germline and junction disagree at one end, which may indicate a read error. V usage is TRBV7-7 and J usage is TRBJ2-7, with TRBD1 matching 11 bases. Per germline, CDR1 SSHAT and CDR2 FNYEAQ (reference sequence). The CDR3 sequence is 15 residues long. CDR3 region: CASSVPDRGPVGQYF. The CDR3, as DNA: TGTGCTAGCAGCGTCCCGGACAGGGGGCCAGTGGGGCAGTACTTC.

The V gene is TRBV2, the J gene TRBJ2-2, with 9 nucleotides matching TRBD1. The CDR3 consists of 15 residues. Germline V gives CDR1 SNHLY, CDR2 FYNNEI. J lost 5 bases, V lost 5 bases, and 6 bases had no gene match. CDR3 nucleotides: TGTGCCAGCAGTCCTGCACAGGGGGCTACCGGGGAGCTGTTTTTT. It translates to CASSPAQGATGELFF.